The 9 T cell receptor beta chains given below trace back to one sample, sequenced in a study of cytomegalovirus exposure and HLA in healthy donors. Primers: 60 Vbeta forward and 13 Jbeta reverse. Some clones are missing from TCRdb's copy, which holds only in-frame ones; the method was immunoSEQ multiplex PCR. The top ten clones hold under 4.5% of a sample with almost 200,000 clones, around 80% of them seen once. The sequenced material came from PBMCs. These receptors all come from a woman aged 30 to 39 in good health and CMV-seropositive.

The gene calls are TRBV7-8 and TRBJ2-2, with 10 bases identical to TRBD1. CDR1 SGHVS and CDR2 FQNEAQ come from the germline V gene. This CDR3 has 16 residues. V lost 5 bases and J lost 2; bases outside the gene matches: 5. CDR3 coding DNA: TGTGCCAGCAGCCCCGGACAGGGGGTCAACACCGGGGAGCTGTTTTTT. Residues: CASSPGQGVNTGELFF. The full variable domain, with the rest looked up from reference TRBV7-8 and TRBJ2-2, is GAGVSQSPRYKVAKRGQDVALRCDPISGHVSLFWYQQALGQGPEFLTYFQNEAQLDKSGLPSDRFFAERPEGSVSTLKIQRTQQEDSAVYLCASSPGQGVNTGELFFGEGSRLTVL.

The gene calls are TRBV25-1 and TRBJ2-7, with 7 nucleotides matching TRBD1. Germline CDR1 MGHDK, CDR2 SYGVNS. This CDR3 region has 14 residues. With V trimmed by 3 bases and J by 4 bases, 6 bases remained unmatched. CDR3 in amino acids: CASSELDRPYEQYF. CDR3 DNA sequence: TGTGCCAGCAGTGAGCTGGACAGGCCATACGAGCAGTACTTC.

In its sample, this clone was seen once. V is TRBV9 and J is TRBJ1-2; tentatively, D is TRBD1 (6 bases). V gave up 4 bases and J gave up 4 bases, with 11 bases separating them. The CDR3 runs 13 residues. Per germline, CDR1 SGDLS and CDR2 YYNGEE. The CDR3 here is CASSQGFSYGYTF. DNA for the CDR3: TGTGCCAGCAGCCAGGGGTTTAGCTATGGCTACACCTTC. The variable domain in full, completed from reference TRBV9 and TRBJ1-2, reads DSGVTQTPKHLITATGQRVTLRCSPRSGDLSVYWYQQSLDQGLQFLIQYYNGEERAKGNILERFSAQQFPDLHSELNLSSLELGDSALYFCASSQGFSYGYTFGSGTRLTVV.

J is TRBJ2-1 and V is TRBV19, with TRBD2 matching 9 bases. CDR3 length equals 17 residues. Trimming removed 6 bases from V and 2 bases from J; junction bases left unmatched: 11. Germline V CDR1 and CDR2: LNHDA, SQIVND (reference sequence). Written as DNA, the CDR3 is TGTGCCAGTAGGCCACCGTTGTCTAGCGGGGCCTACAATGAGCAGTTCTTC. Encoded protein: CASRPPLSSGAYNEQFF.

The rearrangement uses TRBV9 and TRBJ1-1; D perhaps matches TRBD1 (5 bases). V was pared by 2 bases and J by 1 base, with 6 bases between. From germline, CDR1 is SGDLS and CDR2 YYNGEE. The CDR3 has 13 amino acids. The DNA for the CDR3 is TGTGCCAGCAGCGTCCAGGGGAACACTGAAGCTTTCTTT. Translating gives CASSVQGNTEAFF. Filled out from reference TRBV9 and TRBJ1-1, the complete variable domain reads DSGVTQTPKHLITATGQRVTLRCSPRSGDLSVYWYQQSLDQGLQFLIQYYNGEERAKGNILERFSAQQFPDLHSELNLSSLELGDSALYFCASSVQGNTEAFFGQGTRLTVV.

J is TRBJ1-5 and V is TRBV2, with TRBD1 identical over 7 bases. This CDR3 has 14 amino acids. Per the germline V gene, CDR1 is SNHLY and CDR2 is FYNNEI. J lost 7 bases, V lost 7 bases, and 10 bases had no gene match. The CDR3 sequence: CASKQGGYEQPQHF. The CDR3 DNA reads TGTGCCAGCAAGCAGGGGGGTTACGAGCAGCCCCAGCATTTT.

This clone was found once. V gene TRBV7-9 combines with J gene TRBJ1-1, with 7 bases that match TRBD1. CDR3 size: 10 residues. Germline CDR1 is SEHNR and CDR2 is FQNEAQ (reference sequence). J was trimmed by 11 bases and V by 5 bases; bases with no gene match: 2. DNA for the CDR3: TGTGCCAGCAGCCGACAGGGCGCTTTCTTT. The encoded protein is CASSRQGAFF.

This chain uses TRBV5-6 with TRBJ1-5; TRBD1 is a possible D gene (6 bases). Germline loops: CDR1 SGHDT, CDR2 YYEEEE. This CDR3 spans 14 amino acids. Trimming left V 2 bases short and J 6 bases short, with 12 bases between. The CDR3 sequence is CASSLRTAGQPQHF. The CDR3 nucleotides read TGTGCCAGCAGCTTACGGACAGCCGGTCAGCCCCAGCATTTT.

The chain employs TRBV9 and TRBJ1-2, with 8 positions matching TRBD1. Trimming removed 3 bases from V and 3 bases from J; junction bases left unmatched: 10. The CDR3 is made up of 16 amino acids. Germline CDR1 is SGDLS and CDR2 is YYNGEE. CDR3 DNA sequence: TGTGCCAGCAGCGAAACCTCAGGGGGCAGTGACTATGGCTACACCTTC. This sequence encodes CASSETSGGSDYGYTF.